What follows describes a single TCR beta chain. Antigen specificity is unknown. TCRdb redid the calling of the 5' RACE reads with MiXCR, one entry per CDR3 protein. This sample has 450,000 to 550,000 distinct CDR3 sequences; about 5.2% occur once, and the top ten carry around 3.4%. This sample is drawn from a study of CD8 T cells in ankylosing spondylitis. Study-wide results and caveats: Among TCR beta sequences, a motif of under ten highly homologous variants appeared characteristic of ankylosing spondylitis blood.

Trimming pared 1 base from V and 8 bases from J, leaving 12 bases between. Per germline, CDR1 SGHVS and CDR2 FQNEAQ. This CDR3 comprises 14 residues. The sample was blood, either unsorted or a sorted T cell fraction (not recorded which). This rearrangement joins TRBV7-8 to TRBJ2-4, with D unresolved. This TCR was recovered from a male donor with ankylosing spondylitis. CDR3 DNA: TGTGCCAGCAGCTTAGGGGCGAGTAGGGACATTCAGTACTTC. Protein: CASSLGASRDIQYF.